This T cell receptor (beta chain) was sequenced for a study of T cell repertoires in cytomegalovirus infection (dated by TCRdb to between 2018 and 2021). Turning to the overall study: Donor HLA type was relevant to the analysis, as public TCR beta signatures indicated carriage of CMV infection together with the matching HLA type.

As to this clonotype: There is no known antigen for this receptor. One base away there is no much larger clone; base qualities are not given.

The study at large found these results: In both this cohort and an independent cohort of some 380 donors, the cumulative frequency of public TCR beta family members distinguished carriers of CMV infection plus the relevant HLA type. The ex vivo response was dominated by HLA-C-restricted CMV-specific TCR beta clonotypes, and the single most frequent clonotype in two of eight donors was supplied by these HLA-C-restricted clonotypes.

The instrument given in TCRdb is Illumina HiSeq 1500. The raw public reads went through TCRdb reprocessing: fastp at Q25, MiXCR clone calling, in-frame beta chains kept. Identical CDR3 proteins give one entry, which carries the most common genes and DNA. This sample gives more than 350,000 distinct CDR3 sequences in total; approximately 31% of them show up just once. The ten biggest clones cover approximately 13% of the sample. The TCR originated in a human donor in good health (CMV status not recorded). Some clones in this sample may be carry-over from other donors' samples. The sample was PBMCs.

The sequenced DNA: TGTGCCACCAGTGATCGCAGGACTAGGGTAAGCAATGAGCAGTTCTTC. Its translation reads: CATSDRRTRVSNEQFF. This chain joins TRBV24-1 to TRBJ2-1, and 7 bases in between align with TRBD2. Inclusive of the bounding cysteine and phenylalanine, the CDR3 is 16 residues long. This entry keeps only the CDR3 DNA: 48 bases, framed from base 1. According to the germline V gene, CDR1 reads KGHDR and CDR2 reads SFDVKD. Ends trimmed: V by 3 bases, J by 6 bases; bases unmatched to a gene: 10.